The 17 T cell receptor beta chains in this list originate from one sample, sequenced in a study of early T cells in non-severe SARS-CoV-2 infection. TCRdb analysed the 5' RACE reads with MiXCR anew, one entry per CDR3 protein. The sample yields 40,000 to 50,000 distinct CDR3 sequences, roughly 5.4% seen once. The sequencing here drew on whole blood, taken at baseline. The source of these receptors is an adult who was a healthcare worker with PCR-confirmed SARS-CoV-2 infection or an uninfected control (not recorded which).

In this sample, this clonotype turned up many times. The V and J genes are TRBV7-2 and TRBJ2-1; 12 nucleotides line up with TRBD2. Germline V CDR1 and CDR2: SGHTA, FQGNSA. CDR3 length: 16 residues. V shed 2 bases and J 9 bases; nucleotides not matched to a gene: 8. CDR3 loop: CASSLRSTSGSAEQFF. CDR3 DNA: TGTGCCAGCAGCTTAAGATCGACTAGCGGGAGCGCTGAGCAGTTCTTC. Together with reference TRBV7-2 and TRBJ2-1, the CDR3 gives the full variable domain: GAGVSQSPSNKVTEKGKDVELRCDPISGHTALYWYRQSLGQGLEFLIYFQGNSAPDKSGLPSDRFSAERTGGSVSTLTIQRTQQEDSAVYLCASSLRSTSGSAEQFFGPGTRLTVL.

This clonotype was picked up many times. The chain recombines TRBV1 with TRBJ2-7. TRBV1 is shown as a pseudogene. The CDR3 contains 13 residues. This chain's CDR3 is CTSSLDVAYEQYF. The CDR3, as DNA: TGCACCAGCAGCCTGGACGTAGCCTACGAGCAGTACTTC.

This clonotype was counted at least ten times. The V call is TRBV6-6, the J call TRBJ2-6, with a tentative D call TRBD1 (6 bases). The V gene's germline CDR1 is MNHNY and CDR2 SVGAGI (reference sequence). V was shortened by 4 bases and J by 0 bases, with 13 bases between the two germline ends. This CDR3 has 17 residues. This chain's CDR3 is CASSLTGDHSGANVLTF. CDR3 DNA sequence: TGTGCCAGCAGTTTGACAGGCGATCACTCTGGGGCCAACGTCCTGACTTTC.

This clonotype was seen many times. This rearrangement joins TRBV4-1 to TRBJ2-7, with 8 bases that match TRBD2. The J segment lost 3 bases and the V segment lost 0 bases, leaving 7 bases of the junction unmatched. Germline CDR1 MGHRA, CDR2 YSYEKL. The CDR3 length is 16 residues. This CDR3 is CASSQDRGLGYYEQYF. In DNA, the CDR3 is TGCGCCAGCAGCCAAGATAGGGGACTAGGCTACTACGAGCAGTACTTC.

This clonotype was counted between two and nine times. The J gene is TRBJ2-1, the V gene TRBV27; no clear D. CDR1 and CDR2 (germline): MNHEY, SMNVEV (reference sequence). Trimming pared 5 bases from V and 2 bases from J, leaving 7 bases between. The length of the CDR3 is 13 residues. The CDR3 DNA is TGTGCCAGCAGTCTTGGAACCTACAATGAGCAGTTCTTC. Translation: CASSLGTYNEQFF.

V usage is TRBV10-2 and J usage is TRBJ1-1; maybe TRBD1 (5 bases). The CDR3 is 13 residues long. Trimming took 7 bases from V and 3 from J, leaving 12 bases between them. Germline CDR1 and CDR2: WSHSY and SAAADI. CDR3 bases: TGCGCCAGCACTAGGACACCAGACACTGAAGCTTTCTTT. Residues: CASTRTPDTEAFF.

This chain joins TRBV7-9 and TRBJ2-7, with 9 bases identical to TRBD1. Per the germline V gene, CDR1 is SEHNR and CDR2 is FQNEAQ (reference sequence). The CDR3 consists of 14 residues. V was clipped by 5 bases and J by 5 bases; unmatched bases: 7. The CDR3 nucleotides read TGTGCCAGCAGCCGGACAGGGGATAACGACGAGCAGTACTTC. It is translated as CASSRTGDNDEQYF.

This clonotype was detected ten times or more. The chain combines TRBV14 with TRBJ1-5; D perhaps matches TRBD1 (5 bases). CDR1 and CDR2 from the germline V gene are SGHDN and FVKESK. This CDR3 has 13 amino acids. Trimming pared 5 bases from V and 5 bases from J, leaving 10 bases between. CDR3 DNA: TGTGCCAGCAGCTCCACAGGTGATCAGCCCCAGCATTTT. Encoded protein: CASSSTGDQPQHF.

This clonotype appeared many times. The rearrangement joins TRBV20-1 to TRBJ2-7; 12 bases map to TRBD2. The CDR3 has 15 amino acids. Trimming removed 4 bases from V and 5 bases from J; junction bases left unmatched: 9. Germline V gene lookup returns CDR1 DFQATT and CDR2 SNEGSKA (reference sequence). The CDR3 nucleotides are TGCAGTGCTACCTCTAGCGGGAGGGCCGGGGACGAGCAGTACTTC. Protein: CSATSSGRAGDEQYF.

This chain uses TRBV7-6 with TRBJ2-1; 11 nucleotides line up with TRBD2. Germline trimming cut 4 bases from V and 5 bases from J; bases unmatched to any gene: 16. The CDR3 extends over 19 amino acids. Germline V gene lookup returns CDR1 SGHVS and CDR2 FNYEAQ. CDR3 loop: CASSSPGQGPGLADNEQFF. CDR3 coding DNA: TGTGCCAGCAGCTCACCGGGACAGGGACCGGGACTAGCGGACAATGAGCAGTTCTTC.

Worth noting for this clonotype: Since a much larger clone is just one base distant, this may be a read error. This chain uses TRBV6-1 with TRBJ2-7; D gene unclear. The end of the DNA aligns better with TRBJ2-1, so the J call may be wrong. Germline loops: CDR1 MNHNS, CDR2 SASEGT. The CDR3 consists of 15 residues. The CDR3 nucleotides are TGTGCCAGCAGTGACGGCCGGGTCTCGAACTACGAGCAGTTCTTC. Residues: CASSDGRVSNYEQFF.

In its sample, this clonotype was seen many times. The rearrangement joins TRBV14 to TRBJ2-1; D gene ambiguous. V dropped 3 bases and J dropped 0 bases, with 6 bases sitting between them. The germline V gene encodes CDR1 SGHDN and CDR2 FVKESK. The CDR3 is 14 residues long. The CDR3 nucleotides are TGTGCCAGCAGCCAGGGTAGCTCCTACAATGAGCAGTTCTTC. It translates to CASSQGSSYNEQFF.

In this sample, this clonotype turned up many times. This chain joins TRBV27 and TRBJ1-1; the D is unclear. The CDR3 contains 11 residues. From germline, CDR1 is MNHEY and CDR2 SMNVEV (reference sequence). V was clipped by 10 bases and J by 3 bases, with 9 bases between them. The CDR3 DNA follows: TGTGCCACCAGGACTTACACTGAAGCTTTCTTT. Residues: CATRTYTEAFF.

Points on this clonotype: This may stem from a read error, because a much larger clone lies one nucleotide away. The chain employs TRBV18 and TRBJ2-7; no clear D. Trimming removed 0 bases at V and 5 bases at J, with 8 bases between. In germline, CDR1 is KGHSH, CDR2 LQKENI. The CDR3 is 13 amino acids. The CDR3 sequence is CASSPPASHEQYF. DNA for the CDR3: TGTGCCAGCTCACCACCGGCGTCACACGAGCAGTACTTC.

This clonotype was recorded at least ten times. The chain recombines TRBV5-1 with TRBJ2-1, with D perhaps matching TRBD1 or TRBD2 (5 bases each). This CDR3 spans 16 amino acids. Trimming shortened V by 3 bases and J by 8 bases, and 21 bases separated the two germline ends. CDR1 and CDR2 (germline): SGHRS, YFSETQ. As DNA, the CDR3 is TGCGCCAGCAGCTCGGTAGCCGGGGCCCTGGGCGATGAGCAGTTCTTC. The encoded protein is CASSSVAGALGDEQFF.

This clonotype has at least ten counts. The chain couples TRBV29-1 to TRBJ2-5; D gene uncertain. Germline CDR1 is SQVTM and CDR2 is ANQGSEA. Between the trimmed V and J ends, which lost 2 bases and 2 bases, there was a span of 6 bases. This CDR3 region has 12 residues. CDR3 sequence (DNA): TGCAGCGTTGAATGGCAGCAAGAGACCCAGTACTTC. It specifies CSVEWQQETQYF.

In its sample, this clonotype was seen many times. The chain couples TRBV19 to TRBJ1-5; D is unclear. Deletions cut 10 bases from V and 1 base from J, with 23 bases between. Germline CDR1 reads LNHDA; CDR2 reads SQIVND (reference sequence). The CDR3 covers 17 residues. The CDR3 DNA follows: TGTGCCACCGCTCCTTGGTCGGGCGCGGAAAGCAATCAGCCCCAGCATTTT. This sequence encodes CATAPWSGAESNQPQHF.